These 9 T cell receptor beta chains came from one sample sequenced in a study of chemoradiotherapy in HPV16-positive cancers. The repertoire was sequenced with immunoSEQ multiplex PCR; TCRdb's copy has only in-frame clones and lacks some. Of more than 20,000 clones listed, approximately 83% are singletons. Sample: blood, taken from a patient who underwent chemoradiotherapy. The source of these receptors is a human donor with HPV-associated anogenital cancer.

The chain has TRBV4-2 and TRBJ2-5, with D perhaps TRBD1 or TRBD2 (6 bases each). Looked up from germline, CDR1 is LGHNA and CDR2 is YNFKEQ. This CDR3 is built from 13 residues. V lost 5 bases to trimming and J lost 5 bases, with 12 bases between them. This CDR3 is CASSLGGEETQYF. Written as DNA, the CDR3 is TGTGCCAGCAGCTTGGGGGGCGAGGAGACCCAGTACTTC.

The chain uses TRBV4-2 and TRBJ1-2, with 7 bases fitting TRBD1. CDR1 is LGHNA and CDR2 is YNFKEQ in the germline V gene. This CDR3 is built from 15 residues. Trimming removed 0 bases from V and 7 bases from J; junction bases left unmatched: 8. CDR3 region: CASSQDGRQGAGYTF. The CDR3 bases are TGTGCCAGCAGCCAAGATGGGCGACAGGGAGCTGGCTACACCTTC.

The V and J genes are TRBV18 and TRBJ2-1, with a possible D match to TRBD2 (6 bases). The CDR3 length is 15 residues. Germline V gene sequence: CDR1 KGHSH, CDR2 LQKENI. Trimming removed 3 bases at V and 0 bases at J, with 9 bases between. The CDR3 bases are TGTGCCAGCTCACCGCGGGACGCCTCCTACAATGAGCAGTTCTTC. It specifies CASSPRDASYNEQFF.

This clone was recorded a few times. The chain joins TRBV9 to TRBJ1-1, with 8 bases lining up with TRBD1. The CDR3 is 13 residues long. Unmatched junction bases numbered 4, after V lost 5 bases and J lost 4 bases. The germline V gene encodes CDR1 SGDLS and CDR2 YYNGEE. The CDR3 sequence: CASSRTGGTEAFF. The CDR3 region has the DNA TGTGCCAGCAGTCGTACAGGGGGCACTGAAGCTTTCTTT.

This chain connects TRBV10-3 to TRBJ1-1, with D tentatively TRBD1 (5 bases). The germline V gene has CDR1 ENHRY and CDR2 SYGVKD. This CDR3 region has 13 residues. Trimming cost V 4 bases and J 3 bases, with 9 bases left between them. The CDR3 sequence is CAISGEGHTEAFF. The CDR3 DNA sequence: TGTGCCATCAGTGGGGAGGGGCACACTGAAGCTTTCTTT.

J is TRBJ1-2 and V is TRBV5-6; possible D gene TRBD1, 5 bases. The germline V gene has CDR1 SGHDT and CDR2 YYEEEE. This CDR3 is 16 amino acids long. V gave up 0 bases and J gave up 0 bases, with 12 bases separating them. CDR3 residues: CASSLVSGPSNYGYTF. The CDR3 DNA sequence: TGTGCCAGCAGCTTGGTATCGGGGCCATCTAACTATGGCTACACCTTC.

The rearrangement uses TRBV5-1 and TRBJ1-2, with a weak D call TRBD1 (5 bases). Germline-derived CDR1 and CDR2 are SGHRS and YFSETQ. The germline V and J ends were trimmed by 2 bases and 3 bases, with 11 bases remaining between them. This CDR3 has 14 residues. The CDR3 DNA reads as TGCGCCAGCAGCTTAACCCCGGGGGACTATGGCTACACCTTC. Its protein product is CASSLTPGDYGYTF.

The gene calls are TRBV7-2 and TRBJ2-3; tentative D call: TRBD1 (6 bases). CDR1 is SGHTA, CDR2 FQGNSA, per germline. The CDR3 length is 14 residues. Trimming removed 1 base at V and 3 bases at J, with 8 bases between. The CDR3, as DNA: TGTGCCAGCAGCTTAGGCAGGGGTACAGATACGCAGTATTTT. Its translation is CASSLGRGTDTQYF.

The V and J genes are TRBV2 and TRBJ2-7, with D possibly matching TRBD1 (5 bases). Trimming removed 4 bases from V and 3 bases from J, with 13 bases in between. There are 14 residues in the CDR3. Per the germline V gene, CDR1 is SNHLY and CDR2 is FYNNEI. The CDR3 coding sequence is TGTGCCAGCAGTGTTAGTGAACAGGTCTACGAGCAGTACTTC. Protein sequence: CASSVSEQVYEQYF.